The clone carrying this T cell receptor (beta chain) was seen a few times. This entry comes from a study of CD8 T cells in ankylosing spondylitis. MiXCR, run by TCRdb on the 5' RACE reads, gives a single entry per CDR3 protein. The table lists 300,000 to 350,000 distinct CDR3 sequences, approximately 14% of them singletons. Germline CDR1 and CDR2: SGHTA and FQGNSA. This CDR3 has 14 amino acids. V was clipped by 7 bases and J by 4 bases; unmatched bases: 4. The source is a male donor with ankylosing spondylitis or in good health (not recorded which). Specimen: blood, either unsorted or a sorted T cell fraction (not recorded which). The gene calls are TRBV7-2 and TRBJ2-1; 10 nucleotides match TRBD1. The CDR3 DNA is TGTGCCAGCACCGGGACAGGGGCTTACAATGAGCAGTTCTTC. Amino acid sequence: CASTGTGAYNEQFF.